This T cell receptor (beta chain) appears in the sequencing data of a study of blood T cell repertoires in COVID-19. Turning to the study itself: Acute and convalescent COVID-19 samples came from the United States, Italy and Spain. Sample material is recorded as cDNA or gDNA derived from T cells, B-cell-depleted T cells, or PBMCs.

Participants had their cohort set by participant-reported clinical history. Germline V gives CDR1 SGHRS, CDR2 YFSETQ. The CDR3 is made up of 14 amino acids. The V end lost 0 bases, the J end lost 4 bases, and 8 bases lay between the germline ends. Per the study methods: From reference gene primer amplification, estimates of nucleated cell counts were derived. Produced via immunoSEQ multiplex PCR; TCRdb's table is partial and in-frame only. D and trimming come from the DNA, and the V and J calls and clone size come from that table. The data hold 200,000 to 300,000 clones, with roughly 85% observed a single time.

The rearrangement links TRBV5-1 to TRBJ1-5; D is ambiguous. This TCR came from a woman between 50 and 59 years old with acute COVID-19. The sample was PBMCs or T cells enriched from blood (not recorded which). CDR3 sequence: CASSLGSGNQPQHF. In nucleotides, the CDR3 is TGCGCCAGCAGCTTGGGGTCGGGAAATCAGCCCCAGCATTTT.